The rows below give T cell receptor beta chains drawn from one sample of a study of OX40 agonist ivuxolimab in advanced cancers. Libraries were prepared by immunoSEQ multiplex PCR; TCRdb keeps only in-frame clonotypes and omits some of them. Of approximately 58,000 clones listed, around 75% are singletons. The sample in question was CD4+ or CD8+ T cells sorted from blood, obtained in a trial of the OX40 agonist ivuxolimab. The receptors were gathered from an adult with an advanced solid tumor such as melanoma, head and neck, liver or kidney cancer. The CDR3 runs from the conserved cysteine through the conserved F or W. D genes are given only for firm matches. Clone size, where shown, is once, few, many, or a class for clones that have expanded.

size	D	V	J	length	CDR3	DNA
NA	NA	TRBV5-5	TRBJ1-4	17	CASSSNLLGMENEKLFF	TGTGCCAGCAGCTCGAATTTGCTGGGGATGGAAAATGAAAAACTGTTTTTT
medium-sized	TRBD1	TRBV7-8	TRBJ1-2	14	CASSQTGGRRGYTF	TGTGCCAGCAGCCAGACAGGGGGCAGACGGGGCTACACCTTC
NA	NA	TRBV30	TRBJ1-2	14	CAWSGSIANYGYTF	TGTGCCTGGAGTGGGTCCATAGCTAACTATGGCTACACCTTC
NA	NA	TRBV18	TRBJ2-2	15	CASSPSGSNTGELFF	TGTGCCAGCTCACCATCGGGCAGTAACACTGGGGAGCTGTTTTTT
NA	TRBD2	TRBV5-1	TRBJ2-3	18	CASSFPRSGAGVTNTQYF	TGCGCCAGCAGCTTCCCGCGGTCCGGAGCGGGAGTGACAAATACGCAGTATTTT
NA	NA	TRBV4-1	TRBJ2-7	14	CASSYRERSYEQYF	TGCGCCAGCAGCTACCGGGAACGTTCCTACGAGCAGTACTTC
NA	NA	TRBV11-2	TRBJ1-4	16	CASSLGIGSVPEKLFF	TGTGCCAGCAGCTTAGGTATAGGGAGTGTTCCGGAAAAACTGTTTTTT
NA	NA	TRBV18	TRBJ2-5	14	CASSQGVVGETQYF	TGTGCCAGCTCCCAGGGTGTGGTCGGCGAGACCCAGTACTTC
NA	NA	TRBV21-1	TRBJ1-5	17	CASSKAHRSNSNQPQHF	TGTGCCAGCAGCAAAGCTCACAGAAGCAATAGCAATCAGCCCCAGCATTTT
NA	NA	TRBV7-2	TRBJ1-5	15	CASSLSGGLNQPQHF	TGTGCCAGCAGCTTATCCGGGGGACTAAATCAGCCCCAGCATTTT
few	NA	TRBV7-3	TRBJ2-1	19	CASSLRGSGTRGAQNEQFF	TGTGCCAGCAGCTTAAGAGGGTCCGGTACGAGAGGGGCACAAAATGAGCAGTTCTTC
NA	TRBD1	TRBV7-8	TRBJ2-7	14	CASSLEGQFYEQYF	TGTGCCAGCAGCTTAGAGGGACAGTTCTACGAGCAGTACTTC
NA	TRBD1	TRBV6-1	TRBJ1-1	11	CASTWTGDPFF	TGTGCCAGCACCTGGACAGGAGATCCTTTCTTT
many	NA	TRBV9	TRBJ1-3	16	CASSEDALSSGNTIYF	TGTGCCAGCAGCGAAGACGCACTGTCCTCTGGAAACACCATATATTTT
NA	NA	TRBV6-1	TRBJ2-1	13	CASTPIPVGEQFF	TGTGCCAGCACCCCCATTCCGGTTGGAGAGCAGTTCTTC
NA	NA	TRBV6-6	TRBJ2-2	14	CASSRSVGTGELFF	TGTGCCAGCAGTCGGTCCGTCGGCACCGGGGAGCTGTTTTTT
NA	NA	TRBV5-1	TRBJ1-1	14	CASSLEKLNTEAFF	TGCGCCAGCAGCTTGGAGAAGTTGAACACTGAAGCTTTCTTT
NA	TRBD1	TRBV2	TRBJ1-1	17	CASRSFLTGGANTEAFF	TGTGCCAGCAGGAGCTTTCTTACAGGGGGGGCGAACACTGAAGCTTTCTTT
NA	NA	TRBV7-2	TRBJ2-3	16	CASSLRWGDLPDTQYF	TGTGCCAGCAGCTTGCGTTGGGGGGATCTACCAGATACGCAGTATTTT
NA	TRBD2	TRBV30	TRBJ2-5	16	CAWSVGLAGASETQYF	TGTGCCTGGAGTGTGGGACTAGCGGGGGCTTCGGAGACCCAGTACTTC
NA	NA	TRBV18	TRBJ1-4	16	CASSPLDSRANEKLFF	TGTGCCAGCTCACCTTTAGACAGCCGGGCTAATGAAAAACTGTTTTTT
large	NA	TRBV15	TRBJ1-5	15	CATSNGRGSNQPQHF	TGTGCCACCAGCAACGGCAGGGGAAGCAATCAGCCCCAGCATTTT
NA	NA	TRBV5-4	TRBJ2-5	12	CASSLGQETQYF	TGTGCCAGCAGCTTGGGGCAAGAGACCCAGTACTTC
NA	TRBD2	TRBV28	TRBJ2-1	16	CASSSPGLADYNEQFF	TGTGCCAGCAGCTCCCCGGGACTAGCGGACTACAATGAGCAGTTCTTC
few	TRBD2	TRBV7-3	TRBJ2-5	14	CASSLSSGSETQYF	TGTGCCAGCAGCTTGTCTAGCGGGAGTGAGACCCAGTACTTC
NA	NA	TRBV19	TRBJ2-4	16	CASSPPQGSSGNIQYF	TGTGCCAGTAGTCCACCCCAGGGCTCCTCAGGAAACATTCAGTACTTC
once	NA	TRBV7-9	TRBJ2-1	12	CASSLIDNEQFF	TGTGCCAGCAGCCTTATAGACAATGAGCAGTTCTTC
NA	NA	TRBV6-5	TRBJ2-7	13	CASRRDPSYEQYF	TGTGCCAGCAGGCGGGACCCGAGTTACGAGCAGTACTTC
NA	NA	TRBV11-3	TRBJ1-2	12	CASSQQTYGYTF	TGTGCCAGCAGCCAACAGACCTATGGCTACACCTTC
NA	TRBD1	TRBV18	TRBJ2-1	15	CASSPSTGGYNEQFF	TGTGCCAGCTCACCCTCGACAGGGGGCTACAATGAGCAGTTCTTC
NA	TRBD1	TRBV6-5	TRBJ1-1	15	CASRVHGTVNTEAFF	TGTGCCAGCAGGGTACACGGGACAGTTAACACTGAAGCTTTCTTT
NA	NA	TRBV6-5	TRBJ1-2	12	CASRDGGGPGTF	TGTGCCAGCAGAGACGGGGGGGGCCCGGGGACCTTC
NA	NA	TRBV28	TRBJ2-7	16	CASSPHWESSSYEQYF	TGTGCCAGCAGTCCCCATTGGGAGTCGAGCTCCTACGAGCAGTACTTC
NA	TRBD2	TRBV5-1	TRBJ2-5	14	CASSPGGASETQYF	TGCGCCAGCAGCCCCGGGGGGGCTTCGGAGACCCAGTACTTC
NA	TRBD1	TRBV5-1	TRBJ2-3	14	CASSRQGGTDTQYF	TGCGCCAGCAGCCGACAGGGGGGAACAGATACGCAGTATTTT
NA	NA	TRBV6-4	TRBJ1-3	13	CASIADSGNTIYF	TGTGCCAGCATTGCGGACTCTGGAAACACCATATATTTT
NA	NA	TRBV27	TRBJ2-7	14	CASSMRTGNYEQYF	TGTGCCAGCAGCATGAGAACAGGGAACTACGAGCAGTACTTC
NA	NA	TRBV27	TRBJ1-6	13	CASSLFGESPLHF	TGTGCCAGCAGTTTATTTGGGGAATCACCCCTCCACTTT
NA	NA	TRBV7-6	TRBJ2-7	14	CASSLTGLTYEQYF	TGTGCCAGCAGCCTCACGGGGCTGACCTACGAGCAGTACTTC